A single sample gave rise to the 20 T cell receptor beta chains below, sequenced in a study of breast tumors, draining lymph nodes, adjacent tissues. Breast cancer patients provided tissue from their axillary draining lymph nodes. TCRdb reprocessed the multiplex PCR reads via MiXCR and lists one record per CDR3 protein. The sample consists of nearly 110,000 distinct CDR3 sequences, around 30% of them appearing once. What was sequenced was axillary lymph node tissue. These receptors were taken from a female donor with breast cancer. Some clones in this sample may be carry-over from other donors' samples.

This clonotype was detected ten times or more. Given a much more abundant clone one base away, this may be a read error. CDR3 in amino acids: CASSLGAGAIDEQYF. The DNA for the CDR3 is TGTGCCAGCAGCTTAGGCGCAGGGGCCATCGACGAGCAGTACTTC. This rearrangement joins TRBV11-3 to TRBJ2-7; a weak D match, TRBD1 (6 bases). Trimming shortened V by 1 base and J by 5 bases, and 15 bases separated the two germline ends. This CDR3 is built from 15 residues. CDR1 is SGHNT and CDR2 is YENEEA in the germline V gene.

In the case of this clonotype: Just one base apart from a much larger clone, this may be a read error. The DNA for the CDR3 is TGTGCCAGCAGTTCAACCCGGGCGGGCCACAATGAGCAGTTCTTC. The encoded protein is CASSSTRAGHNEQFF. This chain links TRBV5-4 with TRBJ2-1, with a weak D call TRBD2 (5 bases). This CDR3 has 15 amino acids. The germline CDR1 and CDR2 sequences are SGHNT and YYREEE (reference sequence). V lost 5 bases and J lost 5, with 17 bases in between.

The chain recombines TRBV2 with TRBJ2-1; D is ambiguous. Germline V gene sequence: CDR1 SNHLY, CDR2 FYNNEI. The CDR3 consists of 14 residues. The V and J ends lost 6 bases and 5 bases respectively, with 14 bases between them. The DNA of the CDR3 is TGTGCCAGCAGATCGGGCAGGCATAACAATGAGCAGTTCTTC. Residues: CASRSGRHNNEQFF.

There are many counts of this clonotype. The rearrangement uses TRBV7-2 and TRBJ2-1; D unclear. V was clipped by 2 bases and J by 7 bases, with 6 bases between them. The CDR3 consists of 12 residues. Germline loops: CDR1 SGHTA, CDR2 FQGNSA. The CDR3 sequence is CASSLTLNEQFF. The CDR3 nucleotides are TGTGCCAGCAGCTTAACTTTGAATGAGCAGTTCTTC.

This rearrangement joins TRBV29-1 to TRBJ2-2; D uncertain. In germline, CDR1 is SQVTM, CDR2 ANQGSEA. V lost 7 bases and J lost 5, with 2 bases in between. This CDR3 is built from 9 residues. The CDR3 loop is CSGTGELFF. CDR3 DNA sequence: TGCAGCGGTACCGGGGAGCTGTTTTTT.

This clonotype was counted at least ten times. V usage is TRBV7-3 and J usage is TRBJ2-1; the D is unclear. The germline V gene encodes CDR1 SGHTA and CDR2 FQGTGA. This CDR3 spans 13 amino acids. V lost 5 bases, J lost 9 bases, and 14 bases lay in between. CDR3 DNA: TGTGCCAGCAGCCCCCTTCCTACTGGTGAGCAGTTCTTC. Translating gives CASSPLPTGEQFF.

This clonotype was seen ten or more times. The chain employs TRBV5-6 and TRBJ2-6; D gene ambiguous. Germline V gives CDR1 SGHDT, CDR2 YYEEEE. CDR3 size: 15 residues. The V and J ends lost 2 bases and 2 bases respectively, with 8 bases between them. The CDR3 region is CASSFRWTGANVLTF. The DNA of the CDR3 is TGTGCCAGCAGCTTTAGATGGACTGGGGCCAACGTCCTGACTTTC.

Turning to this clonotype: The junction does not match germline at one end; this may be a read error. V usage is TRBV5-4 and J usage is TRBJ2-7; 10 bases agree with TRBD2. The V gene's germline CDR1 is SGHNT and CDR2 YYREEE (reference sequence). The CDR3 has 15 amino acids. CDR3 in amino acids: CASSIPSGGIGEQYF. In nucleotides, the CDR3 is TGTGCTAGCAGCATCCCTAGCGGGGGAATCGGCGAGCAGTACTTC.

The chain uses TRBV19 and TRBJ2-2; D remains ambiguous. Germline CDR1 reads LNHDA; CDR2 reads SQIVND (reference sequence). CDR3 length equals 11 residues. V was clipped by 3 bases and J by 6 bases, with 2 bases between them. The CDR3 region has the DNA TGTGCCAGTAGTATGGCCGGGGAGCTGTTTTTT. Translation gives CASSMAGELFF.

The sample holds many counts of this clonotype. CDR3 residues: CATMGWASQGGYTF. The CDR3 DNA sequence: TGTGCCACCATGGGTTGGGCCTCCCAGGGTGGCTACACCTTC. This rearrangement joins TRBV15 to TRBJ1-2, with D possibly being TRBD1 (5 bases). The V end lost 7 bases, the J end lost 7 bases, and 19 bases lay between the germline ends. CDR3 length: 14 amino acids. CDR1 and CDR2 from the germline V gene are LNHNV and YYDKDF (reference sequence).

The chain couples TRBV20-1 to TRBJ1-4, with 8 bases lining up with TRBD1. Per germline, CDR1 DFQATT and CDR2 SNEGSKA (reference sequence). V shed 6 bases and J 5 bases; nucleotides not matched to a gene: 5. The CDR3 consists of 13 residues. CDR3 bases: TGCAGTGCCGACGGGGACAGGAATGAAAAACTGTTTTTT. Translation gives CSADGDRNEKLFF.

This clonotype was detected once. The rearrangement links TRBV6-1 to TRBJ2-5; 10 bases are shared with TRBD1. V lost 8 bases, J lost 6 bases, and 3 bases stayed unmatched. This CDR3 has 12 amino acids. CDR1 is MNHNS, CDR2 SASEGT, per germline. The CDR3 spells CASGTGEKTQYF. The CDR3 bases are TGTGCCAGCGGGACAGGGGAAAAGACCCAGTACTTC.

In this sample, this clonotype turned up many times. The CDR3 region has the DNA TGCGCCAGCAGCCTAGCGGGAGAGGTGACCGGGGAGCTGTTTTTT. Amino acid sequence: CASSLAGEVTGELFF. The chain recombines TRBV4-1 with TRBJ2-2, with 9 bases fitting TRBD2. The germline gives CDR1 MGHRA, CDR2 YSYEKL. Unmatched junction bases numbered 5, after V lost 4 bases and J lost 5 bases. The CDR3 is 15 amino acids.

This clonotype was counted ten times or more. The gene calls are TRBV7-6 and TRBJ2-3, with 11 positions matching TRBD1. Germline CDR1 is SGHVS and CDR2 is FNYEAQ. This CDR3 is built from 15 residues. Trimming at V came to 3 bases and at J to 9 bases, leaving 8 bases not matched to a gene. CDR3: CASSFGQGAWETQYF. The CDR3 region has the DNA TGTGCCAGCAGCTTTGGACAGGGGGCATGGGAAACGCAGTATTTT.

V is TRBV20-1 and J is TRBJ1-6; 9 bases agree with TRBD1. This CDR3 is 13 amino acids long. Germline CDR1 DFQATT, CDR2 SNEGSKA (reference sequence). V gave up 5 bases and J gave up 7 bases; unmatched junction bases: 3. The CDR3, as DNA: TGCAGTGCTCCTGACAGGGGGAATTCACCCCTCCACTTT. This translates into CSAPDRGNSPLHF.

In this sample, this clonotype turned up many times. The chain carries TRBV20-1 and TRBJ1-5, with D uncertain. Germline-derived CDR1 and CDR2 are DFQATT and SNEGSKA (reference sequence). The V gene lost 2 bases and the J gene lost 0 bases, with 8 bases spanning the gap. This CDR3 is 14 amino acids long. CDR3 nucleotides: TGCAGTGCTAGAACGGGAGTTAGCAATCAGCCCCAGCATTTT. Protein product: CSARTGVSNQPQHF.

This clonotype came up many times. One end of the junction varies from germline; a read error may be responsible. The genes are TRBV6-6 and TRBJ2-7; TRBD2 matches 7 bases. Per the germline V gene, CDR1 is MNHNY and CDR2 is SVGAGI (reference sequence). This CDR3 is built from 15 residues. This chain's CDR3 is CASSHSLGAGDEQYF. CDR3 bases: TGTGCCAGCAGTCACTCGTTAGGGGCGGGGGACGAGCAGTACTTC.

This clonotype was detected ten times or more. The chain combines TRBV20-1 with TRBJ2-4; 9 bases match TRBD1. Trimming removed 0 bases from V and 10 bases from J; junction bases left unmatched: 10. CDR1 is DFQATT, CDR2 SNEGSKA, per germline (reference sequence). CDR3 length: 15 residues. The CDR3 bases are TGCAGTGCTAGAGATGGGGACAGGGATGTTTGGATTCAGTACTTC. It yields the protein CSARDGDRDVWIQYF.

This clonotype has at least ten counts. The V call is TRBV19, the J call TRBJ2-6, with D hard to call. The V end lost 8 bases, the J end lost 2 bases, and 13 bases lay between the germline ends. From germline, CDR1 is LNHDA and CDR2 SQIVND (reference sequence). The CDR3 totals 15 residues. CDR3 residues: CASEPKFPGANVLTF. DNA of the CDR3: TGTGCCAGTGAGCCTAAGTTTCCTGGGGCCAACGTCCTGACTTTC.

Turning to this clonotype: The conserved closing phenylalanine or tryptophan is absent in this CDR3, likely reflecting a read error. The chain joins TRBV7-9 to TRBJ2-5; unclear D gene. Germline loops: CDR1 SEHNR, CDR2 FQNEAQ (reference sequence). This CDR3 has 12 amino acids. CDR3 sequence reads: CASSLVGETQYS. The CDR3 DNA reads TGCGCCAGCAGCCTGGTGGGAGAGACCCAGTACTCC.